Listed below are T cell receptor beta chains from one sample, sequenced in a study. TCRdb reprocessed the 5' RACE reads via MiXCR and lists one record per CDR3 protein. In the table there are tens of thousands of distinct CDR3 sequences, more than 25% of which are singletons. Sequencing was performed on tumor-infiltrating naive CD4+ T cells sorted from the breast tumor. These receptors came from a female donor with breast cancer. CDR3s include the opening cysteine and the closing phenylalanine or tryptophan. The order of the fields is D gene, CDR3 length, J gene, clone size, V gene, CDR3 protein, CDR3 DNA. A D gene is named only where the DNA matches it firmly. Size is omitted from some rows. Given values are once, few, many or a class for expanded clones.

>-|13|TRBJ2-7|once|TRBV2
CASLSDLTYEQYF
TGTGCCAGTTTGTCGGACCTCACATACGAGCAGTACTTC
>TRBD1|13|TRBJ2-7|-|TRBV6-6
CAGSATGGYEQYF
TGTGCCGGCAGTGCGACAGGGGGATACGAGCAGTACTTC
>-|14|TRBJ1-4|many|TRBV12-3/TRBV12-4
CASSSVPWTEKLFF
TGTGCCAGCAGTTCGGTCCCGTGGACGGAAAAACTGTTTTTT
>-|13|TRBJ1-4|medium-sized|TRBV12-3/TRBV12-4
CASSRGGGEKLFF
TGTGCCAGCAGCCGGGGTGGCGGTGAAAAACTGTTTTTT
>TRBD2|15|TRBJ2-3|-|TRBV5-1
CASSLGRARTDTQYF
TGCGCCAGCAGCCTGGGGAGGGCCCGCACAGATACGCAGTATTTT
>-|15|TRBJ2-3|-|TRBV5-1
CASSLGNPYTDTQYF
TGCGCCAGCAGCTTGGGAAACCCTTACACAGATACGCAGTATTTT
>TRBD1|16|TRBJ2-2|many|TRBV7-9
CASSLPGQKNTGELFF
TGTGCCAGCAGTTTACCGGGACAGAAGAACACCGGGGAGCTGTTTTTT
>-|17|TRBJ2-1|few|TRBV12-3/TRBV12-4
CASTVWGSVRSYNEQFF
TGTGCCAGCACAGTTTGGGGTTCGGTCCGGTCCTACAATGAGCAGTTCTTC
>TRBD2|14|TRBJ2-3|many|TRBV20-1
CSARMGLAADTQYF
TGCAGTGCTAGAATGGGACTAGCGGCAGATACGCAGTATTTT
>TRBD2|15|TRBJ2-1|-|TRBV6-5
CAILWTSGSYNEQFF
TGTGCCATCCTTTGGACTAGCGGTTCCTACAATGAGCAGTTCTTC
>TRBD2|18|TRBJ2-3|many|TRBV10-3
CAISDSPGRGWVSDTQYF
TGTGCCATCAGTGATAGCCCCGGGAGGGGTTGGGTATCAGATACGCAGTATTTT